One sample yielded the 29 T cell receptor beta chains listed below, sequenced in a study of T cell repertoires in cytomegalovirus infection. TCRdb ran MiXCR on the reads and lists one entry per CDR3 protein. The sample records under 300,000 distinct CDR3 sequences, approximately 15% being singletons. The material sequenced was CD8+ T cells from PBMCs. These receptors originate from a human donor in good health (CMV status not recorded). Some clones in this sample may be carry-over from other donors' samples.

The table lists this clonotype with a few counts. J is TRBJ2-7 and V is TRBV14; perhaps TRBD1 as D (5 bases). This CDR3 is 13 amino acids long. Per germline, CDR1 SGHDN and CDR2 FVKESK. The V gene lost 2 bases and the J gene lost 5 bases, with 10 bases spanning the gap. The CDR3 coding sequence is TGTGCCAGCAGCCAAAACAGGTTCCACGAGCAGTACTTC. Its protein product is CASSQNRFHEQYF.

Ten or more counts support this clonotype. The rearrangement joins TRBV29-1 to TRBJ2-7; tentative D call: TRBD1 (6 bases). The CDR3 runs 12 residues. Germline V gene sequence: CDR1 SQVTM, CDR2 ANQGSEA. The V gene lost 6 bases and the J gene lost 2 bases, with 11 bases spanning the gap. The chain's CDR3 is CSVTRDTYEQYF. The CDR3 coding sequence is TGCAGCGTAACGAGGGACACCTACGAGCAGTACTTC.

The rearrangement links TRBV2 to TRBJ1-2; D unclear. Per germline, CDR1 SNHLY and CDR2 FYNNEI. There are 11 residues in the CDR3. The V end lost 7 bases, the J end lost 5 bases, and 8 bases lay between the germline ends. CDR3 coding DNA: TGTGCCAGCATGCGGACTTATGGCTACACCTTC. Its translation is CASMRTYGYTF.

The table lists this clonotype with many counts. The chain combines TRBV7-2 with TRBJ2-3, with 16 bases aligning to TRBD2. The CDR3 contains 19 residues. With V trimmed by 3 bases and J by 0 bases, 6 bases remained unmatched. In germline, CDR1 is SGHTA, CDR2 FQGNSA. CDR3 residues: CASSFPGTSGGASTDTQYF. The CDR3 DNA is TGTGCCAGCAGCTTTCCCGGGACTAGCGGGGGGGCGAGCACAGATACGCAGTATTTT.

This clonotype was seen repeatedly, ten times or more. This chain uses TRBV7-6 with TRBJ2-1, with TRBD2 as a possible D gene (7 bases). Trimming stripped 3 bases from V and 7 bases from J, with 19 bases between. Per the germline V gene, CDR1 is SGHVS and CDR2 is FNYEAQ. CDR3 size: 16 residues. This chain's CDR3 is CASSFQGGGLGNEQFF. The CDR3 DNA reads TGTGCCAGCAGCTTTCAGGGCGGGGGCCTGGGGAATGAGCAGTTCTTC.

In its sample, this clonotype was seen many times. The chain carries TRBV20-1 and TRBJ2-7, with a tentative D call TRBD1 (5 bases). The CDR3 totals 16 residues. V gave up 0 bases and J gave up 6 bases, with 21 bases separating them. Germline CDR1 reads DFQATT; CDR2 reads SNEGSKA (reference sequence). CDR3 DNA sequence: TGCAGTGCTAGAGATGGGTCCGGGCAGGGATTAGGCGAGCAGTACTTC. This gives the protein CSARDGSGQGLGEQYF.

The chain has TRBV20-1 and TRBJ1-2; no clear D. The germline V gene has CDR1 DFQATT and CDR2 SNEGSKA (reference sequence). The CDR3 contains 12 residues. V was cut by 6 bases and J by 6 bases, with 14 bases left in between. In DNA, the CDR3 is TGCAGTGCGGAGGTTTCCTACCATGGCTACACCTTC. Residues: CSAEVSYHGYTF.

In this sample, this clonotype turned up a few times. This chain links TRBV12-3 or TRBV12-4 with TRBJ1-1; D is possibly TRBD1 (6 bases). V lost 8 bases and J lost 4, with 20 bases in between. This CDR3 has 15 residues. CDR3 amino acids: CASARTATWGTEAFF. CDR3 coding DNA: TGTGCCAGCGCTAGGACAGCAACCTGGGGCACTGAAGCTTTCTTT.

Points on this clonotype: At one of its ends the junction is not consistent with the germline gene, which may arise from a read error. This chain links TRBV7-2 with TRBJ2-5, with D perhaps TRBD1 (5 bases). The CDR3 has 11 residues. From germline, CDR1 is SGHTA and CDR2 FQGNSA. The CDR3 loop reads CASMGQGTQYF. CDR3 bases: TGTGCCAGCATGGGGCAAGGGACCCAGTACTTC.

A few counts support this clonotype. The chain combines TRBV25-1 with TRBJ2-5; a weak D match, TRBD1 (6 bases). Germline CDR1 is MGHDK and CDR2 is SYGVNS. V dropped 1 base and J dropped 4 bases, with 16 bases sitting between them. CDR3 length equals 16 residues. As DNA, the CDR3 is TGTGCCAGCAGTGAATTCGTCAGGGGTGGTAGAGAGACCCAGTACTTC. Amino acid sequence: CASSEFVRGGRETQYF.

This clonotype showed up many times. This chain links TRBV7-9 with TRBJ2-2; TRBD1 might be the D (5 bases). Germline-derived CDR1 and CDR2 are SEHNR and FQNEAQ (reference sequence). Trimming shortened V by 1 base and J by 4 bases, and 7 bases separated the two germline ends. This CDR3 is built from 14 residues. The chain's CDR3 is CASSLGQTTGELFF. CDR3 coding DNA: TGTGCCAGCAGCTTAGGACAGACCACCGGGGAGCTGTTTTTT.

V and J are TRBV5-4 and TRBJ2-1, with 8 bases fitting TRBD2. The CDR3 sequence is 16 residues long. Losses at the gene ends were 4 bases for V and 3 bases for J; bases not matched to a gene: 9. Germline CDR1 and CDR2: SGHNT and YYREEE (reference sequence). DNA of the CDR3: TGTGCCAGCAGCGCAAACACGGGACTAGGCTACAATGAGCAGTTCTTC. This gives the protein CASSANTGLGYNEQFF.

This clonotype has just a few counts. The CDR3 is CSVEGQGPYNEQFF. Written as DNA, the CDR3 is TGCAGCGTTGAAGGACAGGGACCCTACAATGAGCAGTTCTTC. The chain links TRBV29-1 to TRBJ2-1; 7 bases agree with TRBD1. The CDR3 length is 14 residues. J gave up 2 bases and V 1 base, and 2 bases lay outside the gene matches. Germline-derived CDR1 and CDR2 are SQVTM and ANQGSEA.

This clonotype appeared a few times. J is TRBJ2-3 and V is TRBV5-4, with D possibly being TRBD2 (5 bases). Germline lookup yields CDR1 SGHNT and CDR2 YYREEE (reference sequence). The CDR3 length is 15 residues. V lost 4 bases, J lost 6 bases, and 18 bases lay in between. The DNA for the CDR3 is TGTGCCAGCAGCCCCCCGGACTCTGGGTTTGATACGCAGTATTTT. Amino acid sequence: CASSPPDSGFDTQYF.

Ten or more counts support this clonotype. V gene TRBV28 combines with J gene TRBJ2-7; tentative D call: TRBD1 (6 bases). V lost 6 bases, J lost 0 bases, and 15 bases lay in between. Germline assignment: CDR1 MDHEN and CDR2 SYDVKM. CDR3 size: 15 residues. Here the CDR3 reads CASSSRRTDSYEQYF. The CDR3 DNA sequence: TGTGCCAGCAGCTCTCGACGGACAGACTCCTACGAGCAGTACTTC.

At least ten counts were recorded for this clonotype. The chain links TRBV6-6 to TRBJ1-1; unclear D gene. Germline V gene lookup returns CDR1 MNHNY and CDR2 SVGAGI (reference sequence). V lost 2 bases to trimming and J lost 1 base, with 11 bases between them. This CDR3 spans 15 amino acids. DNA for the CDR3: TGTGCCAGCAGTTACCTCAGGACCGAGAACACTGAAGCTTTCTTT. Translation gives CASSYLRTENTEAFF.

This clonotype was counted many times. The CDR3 sequence is CASRPEGGGNQETQYF. Here the CDR3 DNA reads TGTGCCAGCAGACCGGAGGGCGGGGGGAACCAAGAGACCCAGTACTTC. The chain links TRBV28 to TRBJ2-5, with TRBD2 identical over 8 bases. This CDR3 spans 16 amino acids. J gave up 0 bases and V 6 bases, and 9 bases lay outside the gene matches. The germline CDR1 and CDR2 sequences are MDHEN and SYDVKM.

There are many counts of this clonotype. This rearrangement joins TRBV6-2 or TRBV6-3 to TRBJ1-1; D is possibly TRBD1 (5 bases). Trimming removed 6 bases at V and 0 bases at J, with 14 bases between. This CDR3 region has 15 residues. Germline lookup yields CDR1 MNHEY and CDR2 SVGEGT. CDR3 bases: TGTGCCAGCAGGGGTAGACAGCTAATGAACACTGAAGCTTTCTTT. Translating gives CASRGRQLMNTEAFF.

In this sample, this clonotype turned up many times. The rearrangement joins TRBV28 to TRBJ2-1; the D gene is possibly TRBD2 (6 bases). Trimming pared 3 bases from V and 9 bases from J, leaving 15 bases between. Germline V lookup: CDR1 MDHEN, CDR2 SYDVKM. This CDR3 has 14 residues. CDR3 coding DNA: TGTGCCAGCAGTTTGAAGAGGAGGGCTGGTGAGCAGTTCTTC. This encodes CASSLKRRAGEQFF.

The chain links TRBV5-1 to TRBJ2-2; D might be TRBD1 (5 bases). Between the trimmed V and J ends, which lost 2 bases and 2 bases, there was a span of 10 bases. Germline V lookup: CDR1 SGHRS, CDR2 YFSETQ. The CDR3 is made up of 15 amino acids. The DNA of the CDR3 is TGCGCCAGCAGCTTAGAACAGGCAAACACCGGGGAGCTGTTTTTT. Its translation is CASSLEQANTGELFF.

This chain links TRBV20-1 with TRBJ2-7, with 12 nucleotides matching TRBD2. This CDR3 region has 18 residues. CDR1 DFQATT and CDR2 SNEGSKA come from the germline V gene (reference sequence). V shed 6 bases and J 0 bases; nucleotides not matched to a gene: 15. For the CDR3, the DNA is TGCAGTGCCCCTTGGAGGACTAGCGGGGCTTCGAGCTCCTACGAGCAGTACTTC. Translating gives CSAPWRTSGASSSYEQYF.

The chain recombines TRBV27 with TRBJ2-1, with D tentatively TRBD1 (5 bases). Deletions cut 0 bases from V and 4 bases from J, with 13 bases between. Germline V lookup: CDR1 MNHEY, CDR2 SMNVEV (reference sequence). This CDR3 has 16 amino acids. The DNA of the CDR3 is TGTGCCAGCAGTTTATCAAGACAGAACTTTTACAATGAGCAGTTCTTC. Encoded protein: CASSLSRQNFYNEQFF.

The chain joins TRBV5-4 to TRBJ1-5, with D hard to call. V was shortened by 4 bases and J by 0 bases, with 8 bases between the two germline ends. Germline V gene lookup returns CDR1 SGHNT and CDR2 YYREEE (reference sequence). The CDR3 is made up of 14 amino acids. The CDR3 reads CASSRMDSNQPQHF. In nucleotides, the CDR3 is TGTGCCAGCAGCCGAATGGATAGCAATCAGCCCCAGCATTTT. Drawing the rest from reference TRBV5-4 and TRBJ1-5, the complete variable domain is ETGVTQSPTHLIKTRGQQVTLRCSSQSGHNTVSWYQQALGQGPQFIFQYYREEENGRGNFPPRFSGLQFPNYSSELNVNALELDDSALYLCASSRMDSNQPQHFGDGTRLSIL.

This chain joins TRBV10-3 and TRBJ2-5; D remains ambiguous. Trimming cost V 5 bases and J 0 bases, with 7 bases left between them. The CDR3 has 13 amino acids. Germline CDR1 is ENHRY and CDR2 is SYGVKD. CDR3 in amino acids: CAISPTNQETQYF. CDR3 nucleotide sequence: TGTGCCATCAGTCCTACCAACCAAGAGACCCAGTACTTC.

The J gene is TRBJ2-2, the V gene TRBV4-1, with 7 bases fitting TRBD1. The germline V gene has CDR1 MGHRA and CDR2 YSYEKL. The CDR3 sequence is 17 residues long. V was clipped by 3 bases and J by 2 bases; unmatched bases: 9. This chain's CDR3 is CASSHPGDSPNTGELFF. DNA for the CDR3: TGCGCCAGCAGCCATCCTGGGGACAGTCCCAACACCGGGGAGCTGTTTTTT.

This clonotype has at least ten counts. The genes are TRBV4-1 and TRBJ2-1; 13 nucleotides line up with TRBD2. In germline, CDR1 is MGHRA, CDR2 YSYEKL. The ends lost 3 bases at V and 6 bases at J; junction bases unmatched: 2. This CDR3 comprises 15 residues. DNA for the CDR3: TGCGCCAGCAGCCACACTAGCGGGGGGGCCAATGAGCAGTTCTTC. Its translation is CASSHTSGGANEQFF.

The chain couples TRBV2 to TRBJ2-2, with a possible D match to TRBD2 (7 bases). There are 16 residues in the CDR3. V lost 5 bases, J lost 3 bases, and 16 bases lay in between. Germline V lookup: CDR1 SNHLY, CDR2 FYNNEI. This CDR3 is CASSSRRGPHTGELFF. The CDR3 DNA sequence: TGTGCCAGCAGTTCAAGGCGGGGGCCCCACACCGGGGAGCTGTTTTTT.

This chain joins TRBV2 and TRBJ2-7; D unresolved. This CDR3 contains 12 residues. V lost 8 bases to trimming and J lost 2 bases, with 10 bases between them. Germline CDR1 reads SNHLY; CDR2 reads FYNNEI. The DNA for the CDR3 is TGTGCCAGCCACACGGGCCCCTACGAGCAGTACTTC. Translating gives CASHTGPYEQYF.

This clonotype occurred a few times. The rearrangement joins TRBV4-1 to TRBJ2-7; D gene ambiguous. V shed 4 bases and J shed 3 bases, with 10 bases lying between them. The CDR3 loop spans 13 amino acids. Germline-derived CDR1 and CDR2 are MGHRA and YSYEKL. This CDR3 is CASSRASGYEQYF. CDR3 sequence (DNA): TGCGCCAGCAGCCGGGCGTCCGGCTACGAGCAGTACTTC.